This entry lists 2 T cell receptor beta chains sequenced from one sample in a study of T cells in Graves' hyperthyroidism and ophthalmopathy. The CDR3 regions of TCR beta were amplified from RNA transcripts. The HTBI primer set served for first-round RT-PCR of the TCR CDR3. TCRdb reprocessed the multiplex PCR reads with MiXCR, giving one entry per CDR3 protein. Here the sample spans about 410,000 distinct CDR3 sequences, around 15% being singletons. The sample taken for sequencing was blood. These receptor sequences come from a man between 18 and 29 years old with Graves' ophthalmopathy.

This chain links TRBV11-2 with TRBJ2-3, with D possibly TRBD1 on 8 matching bases. Germline values: CDR1 SGHAT, CDR2 FQNNGV. This CDR3 is built from 16 residues. Trimming shortened V by 5 bases and J by 4 bases, and 19 bases separated the two germline ends. In DNA form, the CDR3 reads TGTGCCAGCAGCCCATGGACAGGGAGGGCGGCAGATACGCAGTATTTT. It yields the protein CASSPWTGRAADTQYF.

This clonotype was counted ten times or more. The chain recombines TRBV9 with TRBJ2-5; D unresolved. There are 16 residues in the CDR3. Trimming cost V 0 bases and J 1 base, with 13 bases left between them. CDR1 and CDR2 (germline): SGDLS, YYNGEE. The CDR3: CASSVGPSVGQETQYF. CDR3 coding DNA: TGTGCCAGCAGCGTAGGACCCAGCGTAGGCCAAGAGACCCAGTACTTC.